A single sample gave rise to the 14 T cell receptor beta chains below, sequenced in a study of monozygotic twins with cystic fibrosis. Libraries were prepared by immunoSEQ multiplex PCR; TCRdb keeps only in-frame clonotypes and omits some of them. The sample has under 30,000 clones; 90% are singletons. The sequenced sample consisted of blood. The receptors here all came from a girl aged 2 to 10 with cystic fibrosis.

V gene TRBV7-8 combines with J gene TRBJ1-2; no clear D. CDR1 is SGHVS, CDR2 FQNEAQ, per germline. There are 14 residues in the CDR3. V was trimmed by 5 bases and J by 0 bases, leaving 10 bases between them. The CDR3 DNA is TGTGCCAGCAGCCCAGGCCCAGCTAACTATGGCTACACCTTC. The encoded protein is CASSPGPANYGYTF.

The chain has TRBV7-8 and TRBJ1-4; a weak D match, TRBD1 (5 bases). The CDR3 spans 13 residues. CDR1 is SGHVS, CDR2 FQNEAQ, per germline. The ends were cut back, 5 bases at V and 10 bases at J, with 14 bases in the middle. CDR3 in DNA: TGTGCCAGCAGCAAGGACACCTCGGGAAAACTGTTTTTT. Residues: CASSKDTSGKLFF.

In this sample, this clone turned up a few times. The V gene is TRBV7-9, the J gene TRBJ1-1, with D tentatively TRBD1 (5 bases). This CDR3 is 13 amino acids long. V was trimmed by 7 bases and J by 1 base, leaving 10 bases between them. In germline, CDR1 is SEHNR, CDR2 FQNEAQ (reference sequence). CDR3 residues: CASNLGANTEAFF. The CDR3 DNA sequence: TGTGCCAGCAACCTCGGGGCGAACACTGAAGCTTTCTTT.

This rearrangement joins TRBV28 to TRBJ2-7, with 11 positions matching TRBD2. There are 14 residues in the CDR3. CDR1 and CDR2 (germline): MDHEN, SYDVKM. Trimming removed 5 bases from V and 7 bases from J; junction bases left unmatched: 7. Here the CDR3 DNA reads TGTGCCAGCAGTGGCATAGCGGGGGGGCGGGAGCAGTACTTC. This gives the protein CASSGIAGGREQYF.

The gene calls are TRBV4-1 and TRBJ2-1; 10 nucleotides match TRBD1. The CDR3 spans 13 residues. The germline V gene has CDR1 MGHRA and CDR2 YSYEKL. With 5 bases clipped from V and 10 bases from J, the junction kept 5 bases outside the gene matches. The CDR3 sequence is CASSWTGGEEQFF. The DNA of the CDR3 is TGCGCCAGCAGCTGGACAGGGGGTGAGGAGCAGTTCTTC.

This clone was seen a few times. The chain is built from TRBV21-1 and TRBJ1-5. TRBV21-1 is reported as a pseudogene. The CDR3 consists of 14 residues. As DNA, the CDR3 is TGTGCCAGCAGCAAAAATCGGGGCAATCAGCCCCAGCATTTT. It encodes CASSKNRGNQPQHF.

The chain combines TRBV6-4 with TRBJ1-6; D unclear. This CDR3 has 13 amino acids. Between the trimmed V and J ends, which lost 6 bases and 5 bases, there was a span of 8 bases. CDR1 MRHNA and CDR2 SNTAGT come from the germline V gene. This chain's CDR3 is CASSRDDNSPLHF. As DNA, the CDR3 is TGTGCCAGCAGCCGAGATGATAATTCACCCCTCCACTTT.

This chain joins TRBV6-4 and TRBJ1-3, with D perhaps TRBD1 (6 bases). The germline gives CDR1 MRHNA, CDR2 SNTAGT. V lost 4 bases to trimming and J lost 0 bases, with 13 bases between them. This CDR3 contains 16 residues. This CDR3 is CASSGDISNSGNTIYF. The CDR3 DNA sequence: TGTGCCAGCAGTGGGGACATCTCCAACTCTGGAAACACCATATATTTT.

The rearrangement links TRBV7-6 to TRBJ1-6, with TRBD1 matching 9 bases. The V gene end was trimmed by 5 bases and the J gene end by 7 bases; junction bases not matched to a gene: 6. Germline V gene lookup returns CDR1 SGHVS and CDR2 FNYEAQ. The CDR3 runs 15 residues. The CDR3 is CASSQSGTGNSPLHF. DNA for the CDR3: TGTGCCAGCAGCCAATCCGGGACAGGGAATTCACCCCTCCACTTT.

The count of this clone is one. This chain joins TRBV6-1 and TRBJ2-5; TRBD2 aligns across 10 bases. V lost 8 bases, J lost 6 bases, and 9 bases stayed unmatched. CDR3 length equals 14 residues. The germline V gene has CDR1 MNHNS and CDR2 SASEGT. The DNA for the CDR3 is TGTGCCAGCGGGAAGCGGGGGGGCCTGAAGACCCAGTACTTC. Encoded protein: CASGKRGGLKTQYF.

The chain recombines TRBV15 with TRBJ1-1; D not certain. This CDR3 contains 14 residues. In germline, CDR1 is LNHNV, CDR2 YYDKDF (reference sequence). V was clipped by 3 bases and J by 0 bases, with 8 bases between them. CDR3 DNA sequence: TGTGCCACCAGCAGGGATAAGGTGAACACTGAAGCTTTCTTT. The encoded protein is CATSRDKVNTEAFF.

The rearrangement links TRBV15 to TRBJ2-1; 11 nucleotides line up with TRBD2. CDR1 and CDR2 from the germline V gene are LNHNV and YYDKDF (reference sequence). This CDR3 is built from 16 residues. The ends lost 3 bases at V and 7 bases at J; junction bases unmatched: 8. The CDR3 is CATSSGASGGRNEQFF. CDR3 nucleotide sequence: TGTGCCACCAGCAGCGGGGCTAGCGGGGGGAGGAATGAGCAGTTCTTC.

This sequence joins TRBV9 and TRBJ2-4, with 7 nucleotides matching TRBD2. Per germline, CDR1 SGDLS and CDR2 YYNGEE. This CDR3 spans 13 amino acids. J was trimmed by 4 bases and V by 2 bases; bases with no gene match: 0. CDR3 bases: TGTGCCAGCAGCGTCGGGGGGAAAAACATTCAGTACTTC. Residues: CASSVGGKNIQYF.

The V and J genes are TRBV5-1 and TRBJ2-3, with 12 bases aligning to TRBD2. Trimming took 4 bases from V and 5 from J; bases not matched to a gene: 5. CDR3 length: 15 amino acids. Per the germline V gene, CDR1 is SGHRS and CDR2 is YFSETQ. The CDR3 is CASSPSGGAGDTQYF. For the CDR3, the DNA is TGCGCCAGCAGCCCTAGCGGGGGGGCCGGAGATACGCAGTATTTT.